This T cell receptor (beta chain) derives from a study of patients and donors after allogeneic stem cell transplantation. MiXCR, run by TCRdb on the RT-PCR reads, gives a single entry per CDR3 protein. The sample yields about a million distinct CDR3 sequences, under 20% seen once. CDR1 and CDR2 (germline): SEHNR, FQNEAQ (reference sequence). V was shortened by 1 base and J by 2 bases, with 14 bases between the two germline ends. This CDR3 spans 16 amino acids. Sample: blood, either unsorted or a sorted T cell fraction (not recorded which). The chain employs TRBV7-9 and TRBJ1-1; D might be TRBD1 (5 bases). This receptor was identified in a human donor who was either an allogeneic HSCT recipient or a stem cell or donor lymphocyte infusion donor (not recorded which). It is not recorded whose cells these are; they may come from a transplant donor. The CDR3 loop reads CASSLGGDGGNTEAFF. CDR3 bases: TGTGCCAGCAGCTTAGGGGGGGACGGCGGTAACACTGAAGCTTTCTTT.